Only a few counts were recorded for the clone carrying this T cell receptor (beta chain). The data originate from a study of blood T cell repertoires in COVID-19. Study at large: Specimens from acute and convalescent COVID-19 originated in the United States, Italy and Spain. Sample material is recorded as cDNA or gDNA derived from T cells, B-cell-depleted T cells, or PBMCs.

Germline CDR1 reads SGHRS; CDR2 reads YFSETQ. This CDR3 region has 16 residues. Trimming cost V 4 bases and J 6 bases; bases outside gene matches: 12. Authors' analysis steps: Researchers report that nucleated cell counts were estimated from reference gene primer amplification. The method was immunoSEQ multiplex PCR; TCRdb's version includes in-frame clones alone and lacks a portion of them. The DNA was the basis for D and trimming; V, J and clone size are from that table. The sample has 200,000 to 250,000 clones; around nine tenths are singletons. V usage is TRBV5-1 and J usage is TRBJ1-1; 10 nucleotides align to TRBD1. The receptor's source is a woman aged 55-70 years who had recovered from COVID-19. Input material: peripheral blood. The DNA for the CDR3 is TGCGCCAGCAGCCCCCGGGACAGGGGACTCAACGCTGAAGCTTTCTTT. Its protein is CASSPRDRGLNAEAFF.